The 2 T cell receptor beta chains reported below all come from one sample, sequenced in a study of regulatory T cells in long-lasting Graves disease. CDR3 regions were amplified by Arm-PCR using iRepertoire HTBI primers to build TCR beta libraries. Using its own MiXCR run on the multiplex PCR reads, TCRdb lists one record per CDR3 protein. The repertoire includes approximately 540,000 distinct CDR3 sequences, about 11% of them detected once, and approximately 9% sits in the top ten. Documented time point: newly diagnosed GD, antithyroid drugs for less than 3 months. Preparation of the TCR library used RNA extracted from PBMCs. This same sample was also taken into another study, of T cells in Graves' hyperthyroidism and ophthalmopathy.

The sequenced sample was peripheral blood mononuclear cells (PBMCs), obtained at new diagnosis, from a patient treated with antithyroid drugs. These receptors originate from a young woman with Graves disease.

The sample holds many counts of this clonotype. The chain uses TRBV15 and TRBJ2-1, with 8 bases that match TRBD2. Germline V CDR1 and CDR2: LNHNV, YYDKDF (reference sequence). The V and J ends lost 0 bases and 13 bases, in that order; junction bases with no gene match: 8. The CDR3 extends over 14 amino acids. CDR3: CATSRDHHAGGQFF. The CDR3 DNA reads as TGTGCCACCAGCAGAGATCACCACGCGGGGGGTCAGTTCTTC.

The sample holds many counts of this clonotype. The V call is TRBV15, the J call TRBJ2-1; D gene unclear. V lost 0 bases and J 5 bases, leaving 8 bases between the germline ends. The CDR3 consists of 14 residues. Looked up from germline, CDR1 is LNHNV and CDR2 is YYDKDF (reference sequence). The CDR3 nucleotides are TGTGCCACCAGCAGAGAGGTGACTGACAATGAGCAGTTCTTC. It encodes CATSREVTDNEQFF.